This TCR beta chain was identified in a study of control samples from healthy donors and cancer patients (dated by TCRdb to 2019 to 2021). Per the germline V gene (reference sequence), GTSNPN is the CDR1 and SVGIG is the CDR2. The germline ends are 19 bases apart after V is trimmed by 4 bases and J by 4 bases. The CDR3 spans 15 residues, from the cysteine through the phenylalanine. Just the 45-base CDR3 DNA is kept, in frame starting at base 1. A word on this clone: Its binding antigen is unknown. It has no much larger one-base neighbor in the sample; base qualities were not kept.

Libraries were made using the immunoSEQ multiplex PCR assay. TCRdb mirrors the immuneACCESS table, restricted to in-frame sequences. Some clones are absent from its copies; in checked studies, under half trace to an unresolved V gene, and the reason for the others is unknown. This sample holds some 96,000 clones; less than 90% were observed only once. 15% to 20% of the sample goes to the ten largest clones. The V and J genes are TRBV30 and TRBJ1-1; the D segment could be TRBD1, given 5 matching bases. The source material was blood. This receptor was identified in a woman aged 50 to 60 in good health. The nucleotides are TGTGCCTGGAATTGGGGGGTTTGGCAGACCACTGAAGCTTTCTTT. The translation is CAWNWGVWQTTEAFF. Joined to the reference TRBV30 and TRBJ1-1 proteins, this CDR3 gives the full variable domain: SQTIHQWPATLVQPVGSPLSLECTVEGTSNPNLYWYRQAAGRGLQLLFYSVGIGQISSEVPQNLSASRPQDRQFILSSKKLLLSDSGFYLCAWNWGVWQTTEAFFGQGTRLTVV.